Below, 14 T cell receptor beta chains from the same sample are listed, as sequenced in a study of blood T cell repertoires in COVID-19. Produced via immunoSEQ multiplex PCR; TCRdb's table is partial and in-frame only. The sample has 300,000 to 400,000 clones, approximately 86% seen once. The sequencing input was peripheral blood. These receptors all come from a human donor in a cohort sampled during active COVID-19.

The V and J genes are TRBV6-5 and TRBJ2-7; TRBD1 matches at 7 bases. With 5 bases clipped from V and 4 bases from J, the junction kept 5 bases outside the gene matches. CDR3 length: 13 amino acids. The germline V gene encodes CDR1 MNHEY and CDR2 SVGAGI. CDR3 DNA: TGTGCCAGCAGTAAGGGGGCCCAATACGAGCAGTACTTC. Protein sequence: CASSKGAQYEQYF.

The chain recombines TRBV3-1 (or the pseudogene TRBV3-2) with TRBJ2-3, with 7 bases matching TRBD2. This CDR3 has 14 residues. The germline CDR1 and CDR2 sequences are LGHDT and YNNKEL (reference sequence). With 3 bases clipped from V and 4 bases from J, the junction kept 4 bases outside the gene matches. In nucleotides, the CDR3 is TGTGCCAGCAGCCACCTAGCGGCCCCAGATACGCAGTATTTT. Translated, it gives CASSHLAAPDTQYF.

This chain uses TRBV19 with TRBJ2-1; D might be TRBD2 (5 bases). V was cut by 3 bases and J by 10 bases, with 7 bases left in between. The CDR3 is made up of 11 amino acids. Germline values: CDR1 LNHDA, CDR2 SQIVND (reference sequence). The CDR3 DNA follows: TGTGCCAGTAGTATGCGCGGGGAGCAGTTCTTC. It is translated as CASSMRGEQFF.

The chain recombines TRBV6-5 with TRBJ2-7, with D perhaps TRBD2 (6 bases). Trimming took 4 bases from V and 6 from J, leaving 13 bases between them. There are 13 residues in the CDR3. Germline lookup yields CDR1 MNHEY and CDR2 SVGAGI. The CDR3 DNA reads as TGTGCCAGCAGTTGGGACTTTAGGGGCGAGCAGTACTTC. Its protein product is CASSWDFRGEQYF.

This clone was counted only a few times. The chain links TRBV7-6 to TRBJ1-4, with 7 nucleotides matching TRBD1. In germline, CDR1 is SGHVS, CDR2 FNYEAQ. Trimming took 5 bases from V and 0 from J; bases not matched to a gene: 9. CDR3 length equals 17 residues. CDR3 bases: TGTGCCAGCAGCCGGGACAGCGCCACTGCAACTAATGAAAAACTGTTTTTT. This gives the protein CASSRDSATATNEKLFF.

The rearrangement uses TRBV13 and TRBJ2-1; 10 bases agree with TRBD1. Germline V lookup: CDR1 PRHDT, CDR2 FYEKMQ (reference sequence). This CDR3 comprises 16 residues. J lost 6 bases, V lost 3 bases, and 8 bases had no gene match. The CDR3 DNA follows: TGTGCCAGCAGCTTCCGGGACAGGGGTTCGGCCAATGAGCAGTTCTTC. This codes for CASSFRDRGSANEQFF.

The chain is built from TRBV28 and TRBJ1-3; possible D gene TRBD1, 5 bases. CDR3 length: 17 residues. CDR1 and CDR2 (germline): MDHEN, SYDVKM. V shed 3 bases and J shed 4 bases, with 19 bases lying between them. CDR3 sequence (DNA): TGTGCCAGCAGTTTCGGCGGGGGAATAGTTTCAGGAAACACCATATATTTT. This sequence encodes CASSFGGGIVSGNTIYF.

The chain couples TRBV3-1 (or the pseudogene TRBV3-2) to TRBJ2-5; 9 bases align to TRBD2. The CDR3 covers 12 residues. Germline trimming cut 6 bases from V and 5 bases from J; bases unmatched to any gene: 1. Germline lookup yields CDR1 LGHDT and CDR2 YNNKEL (reference sequence). CDR3 protein: CASRAGGETQYF. In nucleotides, the CDR3 is TGTGCCAGCAGGGCGGGGGGGGAGACCCAGTACTTC.

This rearrangement joins TRBV18 to TRBJ2-7; TRBD2 matches 10 bases. CDR3 length equals 14 residues. Germline lookup yields CDR1 KGHSH and CDR2 LQKENI. V trimming: 3 bases; J trimming: 6 bases; junction bases outside the gene matches: 5. The CDR3 region is CASSPSSGRGEQYF. The CDR3 region has the DNA TGTGCCAGCTCACCGTCTAGCGGGAGAGGCGAGCAGTACTTC.

V gene TRBV15 combines with J gene TRBJ2-6, with 8 bases aligning to TRBD1. The CDR3 totals 17 residues. Trimming cost V 5 bases and J 1 base; bases outside gene matches: 7. The germline V gene has CDR1 LNHNV and CDR2 YYDKDF (reference sequence). CDR3 in DNA: TGTGCCACCAGCCCCGAAGGACAGGGTTCTGGGGCCAACGTCCTGACTTTC. Translation: CATSPEGQGSGANVLTF.

CDR3 loop: CASSSTGHQETQYF. The CDR3 DNA sequence: TGCGCCAGCAGCTCTACAGGGCACCAAGAGACCCAGTACTTC. The genes are TRBV5-1 and TRBJ2-5, with D possibly TRBD1 on 6 matching bases. Trimming stripped 3 bases from V and 0 bases from J, with 9 bases between. Per germline, CDR1 SGHRS and CDR2 YFSETQ. The CDR3 loop spans 14 amino acids.

This chain uses TRBV7-6 with TRBJ1-2, with TRBD1 matching over 8 bases. Trimming took 5 bases from V and 0 from J; bases not matched to a gene: 14. The germline V gene has CDR1 SGHVS and CDR2 FNYEAQ. This CDR3 spans 18 amino acids. CDR3 nucleotides: TGTGCCAGCAGCCTCATGCCAGGGGGCCCTATTTCTAACTATGGCTACACCTTC. Translation gives CASSLMPGGPISNYGYTF.

The chain joins TRBV6-2 or TRBV6-3 to TRBJ1-5, with 7 bases fitting TRBD1. The germline V gene encodes CDR1 MNHEY and CDR2 SVGEGT. The CDR3 is made up of 15 amino acids. V trimming: 6 bases; J trimming: 2 bases; junction bases outside the gene matches: 7. The CDR3 region is CASSTRQGGNQPQHF. DNA of the CDR3: TGTGCCAGCAGCACAAGACAGGGAGGCAATCAGCCCCAGCATTTT.

This clone appeared a single time. The chain carries TRBV7-8 and TRBJ2-7; TRBD2 is a possible D gene (5 bases). The CDR3 covers 15 residues. V was shortened by 5 bases and J by 7 bases, with 21 bases between the two germline ends. Germline CDR1 and CDR2: SGHVS and FQNEAQ. The CDR3 here is CASSPYTQHRGEQYF. The CDR3 coding sequence is TGTGCCAGCAGCCCCTACACCCAGCACCGAGGGGAGCAGTACTTC.